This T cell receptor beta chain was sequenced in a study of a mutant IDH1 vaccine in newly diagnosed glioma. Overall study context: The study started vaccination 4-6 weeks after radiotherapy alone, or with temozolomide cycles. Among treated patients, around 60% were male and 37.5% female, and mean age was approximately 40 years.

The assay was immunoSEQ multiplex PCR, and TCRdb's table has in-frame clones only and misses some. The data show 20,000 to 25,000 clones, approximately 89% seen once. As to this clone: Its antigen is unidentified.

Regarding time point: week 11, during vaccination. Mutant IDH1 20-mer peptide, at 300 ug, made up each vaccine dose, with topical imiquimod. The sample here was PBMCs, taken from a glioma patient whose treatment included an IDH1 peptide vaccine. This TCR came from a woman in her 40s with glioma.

In nucleotides, the CDR3 is TGCGCCAGCAGCCTTGGGACTAGCCCTTACTACGAGCAGTACTTC. Amino acids: CASSLGTSPYYEQYF. The chain carries TRBV5-1 and TRBJ2-7, with 9 bases identical to TRBD2. CDR1 is SGHRS, CDR2 YFSETQ, per germline. J was trimmed by 3 bases and V by 4 bases; bases with no gene match: 8. This CDR3 has 15 amino acids. Full variable domain (remainder filled in from reference TRBV5-1 and TRBJ2-7): KAGVTQTPRYLIKTRGQQVTLSCSPISGHRSVSWYQQTPGQGLQFLFEYFSETQRNKGNFPGRFSGRQFSNSRSEMNVSTLELGDSALYLCASSLGTSPYYEQYFGPGTRLTVT.